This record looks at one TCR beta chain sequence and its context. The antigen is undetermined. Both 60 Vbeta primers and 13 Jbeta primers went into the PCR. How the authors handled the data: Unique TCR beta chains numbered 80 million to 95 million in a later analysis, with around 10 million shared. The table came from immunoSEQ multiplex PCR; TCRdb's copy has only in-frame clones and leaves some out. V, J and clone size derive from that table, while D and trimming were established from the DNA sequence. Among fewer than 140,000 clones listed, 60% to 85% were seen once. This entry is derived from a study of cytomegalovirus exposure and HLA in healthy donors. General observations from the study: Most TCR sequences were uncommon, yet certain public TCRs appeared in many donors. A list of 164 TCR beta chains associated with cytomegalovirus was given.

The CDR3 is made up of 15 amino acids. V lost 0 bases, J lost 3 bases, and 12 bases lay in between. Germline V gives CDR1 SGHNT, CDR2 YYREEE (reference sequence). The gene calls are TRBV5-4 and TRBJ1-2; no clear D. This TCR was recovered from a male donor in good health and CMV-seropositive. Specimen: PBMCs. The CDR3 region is CASSLGMRVDYGYTF. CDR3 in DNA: TGTGCCAGCAGCTTGGGAATGAGGGTCGACTATGGCTACACCTTC. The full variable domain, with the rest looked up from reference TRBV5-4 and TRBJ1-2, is ETGVTQSPTHLIKTRGQQVTLRCSSQSGHNTVSWYQQALGQGPQFIFQYYREEENGRGNFPPRFSGLQFPNYSSELNVNALELDDSALYLCASSLGMRVDYGYTFGSGTRLTVV.